Listed below are T cell receptor beta chains from one sample, sequenced in a study of blood T cells in healthy people across ages. MiXCR was run by TCRdb on the 5' RACE reads, yielding one entry per CDR3 protein. The sample yields around 870,000 distinct CDR3 sequences, 25% to 30% seen once. Specimen: blood. The source is a woman older than 75 in good health. Both conserved end residues are part of each CDR3. Fields, in order: V gene, D gene, clone size, J gene, CDR3 DNA, CDR3 protein. A D gene is named only where the DNA matches it firmly. Clone size appears in some rows only: once, few, many, or a class for an expanded clone.

TRBV5-1	TRBD2	many	TRBJ2-3	TGCGCCAGCAGCCTGGATGGGCTAGCGGGGTTCGCGCAGTATTTT	CASSLDGLAGFAQYF
TRBV5-1	NA	NA	TRBJ1-6	TGCGCCAGCAGACCTAGTTACGGGGCCGCAGGGAATTCACCCCTCCACTTT	CASRPSYGAAGNSPLHF
TRBV7-2	TRBD2	many	TRBJ2-7	TGTGCCAGCAAGTTGAACGGGGGGTCGAACGAGCAGTACTTC	CASKLNGGSNEQYF
TRBV11-2	TRBD1	many	TRBJ1-1	TGTGCCAGCAGCTTTCAGGGGGCGAACACTGAAGCTTTCTTT	CASSFQGANTEAFF
TRBV20-1	NA	NA	TRBJ2-3	TGCAGTGCCCAAGCGTGGGGTGCAGATACGCAGTATTTT	CSAQAWGADTQYF
TRBV7-3	TRBD2	once	TRBJ2-1	TGTGCCAGCAGCTCGCTAGCGGGGCGAAACAATGAGCAGTTCTTC	CASSSLAGRNNEQFF
TRBV7-2	TRBD2	medium-sized	TRBJ2-5	TGTGCCAGCAGCATCGGACTAGCGGGGGGTCGCGGGACCCAGTACTTC	CASSIGLAGGRGTQYF
TRBV27	NA	many	TRBJ2-7	TGTGCCAGCTCTAAATCGGGTGGATACGAGCAGTACTTC	CASSKSGGYEQYF
TRBV9	NA	many	TRBJ1-1	TGTGCCAGCAGCGTAGGGCCAGGGAACACTGAAGCTTTCTTT	CASSVGPGNTEAFF
TRBV11-2	NA	NA	TRBJ2-4	TGTGCCAGCAGCTTTGGGACCTACGTGCAGTACTTC	CASSFGTYVQYF
TRBV2	TRBD2	NA	TRBJ2-3	TGTGCCAGCAGTGAGGGACTAGCGGGGGGGCTGCGCAACACAGATACGCAGTATTTT	CASSEGLAGGLRNTDTQYF
TRBV20-1	NA	NA	TRBJ2-3	TGCAGTGCTAACGGACAGAGCGGACACACCGATACGCAGTATTTT	CSANGQSGHTDTQYF
TRBV12-3/TRBV12-4	NA	many	TRBJ2-3	TGTGCCAGCAGTTTAGGGCTAGGTTCAGATACGCAGTATTTT	CASSLGLGSDTQYF
TRBV7-9	NA	NA	TRBJ1-1	TGTGCCAGCATCCATCCCACGCCGGGAGACACTGAAGCTTTCTTT	CASIHPTPGDTEAFF
TRBV24-1	NA	NA	TRBJ2-7	TGTCCCACCTGTGAGACAGGCGGGGGAACCTACAATGAGCAGTACTTC	CPTCETGGGTYNEQYF
TRBV4-1	NA	NA	TRBJ1-1	TGCGCCAGCGGCCAAGATGACGCCCTATCTGAAGCTTTCTTT	CASGQDDALSEAFF
TRBV29-1	NA	many	TRBJ1-2	TGCAGCGTTGGCCCGACTCCTAACTATGGCTACACCTTC	CSVGPTPNYGYTF
TRBV6-5	NA	many	TRBJ2-1	TGTGCCAGCAGTTACCTCAGGGCCAATGAGCAGTTCTTC	CASSYLRANEQFF
TRBV18	NA	NA	TRBJ1-4	TGTGCCAGCTCATCCCAGGGTGGATCCGGTAATGAAAAACTGTTTTTT	CASSSQGGSGNEKLFF
TRBV20-1	NA	many	TRBJ2-6	TGCAGTGCTAGAGATTCGGGGGACCCCTCTGGGGCCAACGTCCTGACTTTC	CSARDSGDPSGANVLTF
TRBV25-1	NA	once	TRBJ2-1	NA	CASSEFGGGAWNEQCF
TRBV7-2	NA	many	TRBJ1-5	TGTGCCAGCAGCTCCCAACGGGTGAGCCAGCCCCAGCATTTT	CASSSQRVSQPQHF
TRBV20-1	NA	many	TRBJ2-6	TGCAGTGCTAGAGATCAAGCCCTCTCTGGGGCCAACGTCCTGACTTTC	CSARDQALSGANVLTF
TRBV12-3/TRBV12-4	NA	many	TRBJ2-1	TGTGCCAGCCGTACACCGGGGGTCCGCAATGAGCAGTTCTTC	CASRTPGVRNEQFF
TRBV15	NA	many	TRBJ2-7	TGTGCCACCAGCATGCGGCACGAGCAGTACTTC	CATSMRHEQYF
TRBV20-1	NA	NA	TRBJ2-7	TGCAGTGCTAGAGATCCCAGGGAAGCCCTGGGCGAGCAGTACTTC	CSARDPREALGEQYF
TRBV7-2	TRBD1	few	TRBJ2-3	TGTGCCAGCAGCTTTAGGGCTGGGACAGGGAACACGGATACGCAGTATTTT	CASSFRAGTGNTDTQYF
TRBV29-1	NA	many	TRBJ1-2	TGCAGCGTTGCTCAGGCAATGCCTGGCCATGGCTACACCTTC	CSVAQAMPGHGYTF
TRBV12-3/TRBV12-4	TRBD1	few	TRBJ1-2	TGTGCCAGCAGTCGGACAGGGGAAAATGGCTACACCTTC	CASSRTGENGYTF
TRBV20-1	TRBD1	many	TRBJ2-5	TGCAGTGCTTCCGGACAGGGGTGGCAAGAGACCCAGTACTTC	CSASGQGWQETQYF
TRBV20-1	NA	many	TRBJ2-7	TGCAGTGCTAGGCGCCCCGGTTACAACGAGCAGTACTTC	CSARRPGYNEQYF
TRBV7-9	TRBD1	many	TRBJ2-1	TGTGCCAGCAGCTTAGGCGGACAGGGGGCCTACAATGAGCAGTTCTTC	CASSLGGQGAYNEQFF
TRBV3-1	NA	many	TRBJ1-2	TGTGCCAGCAGCCAAGCCCCAGGGTCTAACTATGGCTACACCTTC	CASSQAPGSNYGYTF
TRBV10-2	NA	NA	TRBJ2-5	TGCGCCAGCAGTGAGCCCAAAGAGACCCAGTACTTC	CASSEPKETQYF
TRBV6-1	TRBD1	NA	TRBJ1-2	TGTGCCAGCAGTGACCCCGCGGGACAGGGGTTGGGAAAGGGCTACACCTTC	CASSDPAGQGLGKGYTF
TRBV5-1	NA	NA	TRBJ2-4	TGCGCCAGCAGCTTCCTACATTCCTCACAGGGACTAGCCAAAAACATTCAGTACTTC	CASSFLHSSQGLAKNIQYF
TRBV20-1	NA	many	TRBJ2-5	TGCAGTGCTTCGTTTAGCCTCCAGCAAGAGACCCAGTACTTC	CSASFSLQQETQYF
TRBV19	NA	NA	TRBJ1-1	TGTGCCAGTAGGGTAGGGGGTAGAACAACTGAAGCTTTCTTT	CASRVGGRTTEAFF
TRBV5-5	TRBD1	few	TRBJ2-1	TGTGCCAGCAGCTTGGCCCATACAGGGGGCTTGCACAATGAGCAGTTCTTC	CASSLAHTGGLHNEQFF
TRBV6-6	TRBD1	many	TRBJ1-4	TGTGCCAGCAGTTACTCATCAGGGGGTAATGAAAAACTGTTTTTT	CASSYSSGGNEKLFF
TRBV12-3/TRBV12-4	TRBD1	once	TRBJ2-6	TGTGCCAGCAGTGGCGCGGGGACAGGGTTTGCGTCTGGGGCCAACGTCCTGACTTTC	CASSGAGTGFASGANVLTF
TRBV5-1	NA	many	TRBJ2-4	TGCGCCAGCAGCTTGGGACCCCGTGGGGCCAAAAACATTCAGTACTTC	CASSLGPRGAKNIQYF
TRBV11-3	NA	NA	TRBJ1-5	TGTGCCAGCAGCCCTTTGCGGGGCGGGCCCCAGCATTTT	CASSPLRGGPQHF
TRBV6-5	NA	once	TRBJ1-2	TGTGCCAGCAGCCACAGGACTAACTATGGCTACACCTTC	CASSHRTNYGYTF
TRBV7-2	TRBD1	once	TRBJ2-7	TGTGCCAGCAGCGGAGGGACAGGTCCTACCTACGAGCAGTACTTC	CASSGGTGPTYEQYF
TRBV7-2	NA	many	TRBJ2-1	TGTGCCAGCAGCCGAGGACCCTCCGGGTCAACCTACAATGAGCAGTTCTTC	CASSRGPSGSTYNEQFF
TRBV6-5	TRBD1	NA	TRBJ2-7	TGTGCCAGCAGGCGACAGGGTCTCTACGAGCAGTACTTC	CASRRQGLYEQYF
TRBV4-3	NA	many	TRBJ2-3	TGCGCCAGCAGCCATCCCGTGGGGAACACAGATACGCAGTATTTT	CASSHPVGNTDTQYF
TRBV7-2	TRBD2	many	TRBJ2-3	TGTGCCAGCGCCCCGCCGGGACTAGCGGTCATCACAGATACGCAGTATTTT	CASAPPGLAVITDTQYF
TRBV10-3	NA	few	TRBJ1-1	TGTGCCATCAGTGCGAGTAAGGACACTGAAGCTTTCTTT	CAISASKDTEAFF
TRBV12-3/TRBV12-4	NA	many	TRBJ2-5	TGTGCCAGCAAGGACGGCTTAGGGGAGACCCAGTACTTC	CASKDGLGETQYF
TRBV19	TRBD2	NA	TRBJ2-3	TGTCCCAGTAGTGGCGGGGGGGCTTTAACAGATACGCAGTATTTT	CPSSGGGALTDTQYF
TRBV28	NA	many	TRBJ2-5	TGTGCCAGCCTTGAAACCCTTCAGGAGACCCAGTACTTC	CASLETLQETQYF
TRBV4-3	NA	few	TRBJ2-3	TGCGCCAGCAGCCGGGACTGGGCCCTCACAGATACGCAGTATTTT	CASSRDWALTDTQYF
TRBV11-2	TRBD1	many	TRBJ1-2	TGTGCCAGCAGCTCCGTCCCAGGGGGGGACTATGGCTACACCTTC	CASSSVPGGDYGYTF
TRBV7-9	NA	many	TRBJ2-5	TGTGCCAGCAGCCTCTACAACCCTCAAGAGACCCAGTACTTC	CASSLYNPQETQYF
TRBV7-2	NA	NA	TRBJ1-3	TGTGCCAGCTCCCCTGGACAACTTGGAAACACCATATATTTT	CASSPGQLGNTIYF